The 23 T cell receptor beta chains below come from one sample, sequenced in a study of T-cell memory formation after mild COVID-19. TCRdb itself ran the 5' RACE reads through MiXCR, one entry per CDR3 protein. Among 400,000 or so distinct CDR3 sequences listed, approximately 21% were seen once. The sample was PBMCs or a T cell subset sorted from them (not recorded which). The source of these receptors is an adult woman who had mild COVID-19 (a few samples of this study predate the infection). Cell type and time point are not known.

The chain recombines TRBV3-1 with TRBJ1-1; the D gene is possibly TRBD1 (5 bases). The germline V gene has CDR1 LGHDT and CDR2 YNNKEL (reference sequence). The CDR3 totals 15 residues. V was cut by 4 bases and J by 4 bases, with 16 bases left in between. The CDR3 sequence is CASSRLWGGSTEAFF. The CDR3 nucleotides are TGTGCCAGCAGCCGTCTGTGGGGGGGGAGCACTGAAGCTTTCTTT.

This clonotype was counted ten times or more. CDR3 loop: CASSVGPAAFEQFF. CDR3 DNA: TGTGCCAGCAGCGTAGGGCCAGCAGCCTTTGAGCAGTTCTTC. This chain joins TRBV9 and TRBJ2-1, with no clear D. Trimming cost V 0 bases and J 9 bases, with 13 bases left between them. Germline CDR1 and CDR2: SGDLS and YYNGEE. The CDR3 sequence is 14 residues long.

This chain joins TRBV3-1 and TRBJ2-3; no clear D gene. With 0 bases removed from V and 4 bases from J, the gap between germline ends came to 11 bases. This CDR3 spans 15 amino acids. The germline CDR1 and CDR2 sequences are LGHDT and YNNKEL (reference sequence). The CDR3: CASSQELASADTQYF. CDR3 DNA: TGTGCCAGCAGCCAAGAATTGGCTTCAGCAGATACGCAGTATTTT.

The chain combines TRBV7-2 with TRBJ2-7; 9 nucleotides align to TRBD1. The CDR3 is made up of 17 amino acids. Germline V gene lookup returns CDR1 SGHTA and CDR2 FQGNSA. Trimming removed 5 bases from V and 2 bases from J; junction bases left unmatched: 13. The CDR3 DNA reads as TGTGCCAGCAGCACCCCGGGACAGGGCCTAACCACCTACGAGCAGTACTTC. Translating gives CASSTPGQGLTTYEQYF.

Only a few counts were recorded for this clonotype. The V call is TRBV5-1, the J call TRBJ2-2; D is undetermined. The V and J ends lost 2 bases and 1 base respectively, with 6 bases between them. Germline lookup yields CDR1 SGHRS and CDR2 YFSETQ. This CDR3 is 14 amino acids long. CDR3 nucleotides: TGCGCCAGCAGCTTAACACTGAACACCGGGGAGCTGTTTTTT. Its translation: CASSLTLNTGELFF. Variable domain in full (rest from reference TRBV5-1 and TRBJ2-2): KAGVTQTPRYLIKTRGQQVTLSCSPISGHRSVSWYQQTPGQGLQFLFEYFSETQRNKGNFPGRFSGRQFSNSRSEMNVSTLELGDSALYLCASSLTLNTGELFFGEGSRLTVL.

The chain is built from TRBV7-9 and TRBJ1-1; D not certain. The CDR3 has 13 residues. CDR1 is SEHNR, CDR2 FQNEAQ, per germline (reference sequence). Trimming removed 5 bases from V and 6 bases from J, with 13 bases in between. Here the CDR3 reads CASSPKSISEAFF. As DNA, the CDR3 is TGTGCCAGCAGCCCTAAAAGCATATCTGAAGCTTTCTTT.

This clonotype has ten or more counts. The chain joins TRBV7-8 to TRBJ2-7; the match to TRBD2 covers 7 bases. Germline V gene data show CDR1 as SGHVS and CDR2 as FQNEAQ. CDR3 length equals 15 residues. The ends lost 1 base at V and 1 base at J; junction bases unmatched: 4. The CDR3 loop is CASSLGDGGSYEQYF. The CDR3 bases are TGTGCCAGCAGCTTAGGGGACGGGGGGTCCTACGAGCAGTACTTC.

This chain connects TRBV7-9 to TRBJ1-5, with a tentative D call TRBD1 (6 bases). V was cut by 0 bases and J by 5 bases, with 11 bases left in between. This CDR3 spans 15 amino acids. Germline loops: CDR1 SEHNR, CDR2 FQNEAQ (reference sequence). The CDR3 region has the DNA TGTGCCAGCAGCTTAGCGGGGACACCAGATCAGCCCCAGCATTTT. It encodes CASSLAGTPDQPQHF.

This clonotype was counted a few times. The rearrangement joins TRBV3-1 to TRBJ2-7, with a weak D call TRBD1 (6 bases). The CDR3 sequence is 14 residues long. V lost 4 bases and J lost 6, with 16 bases in between. Germline CDR1 and CDR2: LGHDT and YNNKEL (reference sequence). For the CDR3, the DNA is TGTGCCAGCAGCCGCAGGGGCCAGGCGGCCGAGCAGTACTTC. It is translated as CASSRRGQAAEQYF.

This clonotype was detected many times. This chain joins TRBV7-9 and TRBJ2-3; no definite D call. The germline V gene encodes CDR1 SEHNR and CDR2 FQNEAQ (reference sequence). This CDR3 is 11 amino acids long. V gave up 5 bases and J gave up 5 bases, with 5 bases separating them. The CDR3 sequence: CASSPRDTQYF. The DNA for the CDR3 is TGTGCCAGCAGCCCCAGAGATACGCAGTATTTT.

The chain couples TRBV7-6 to TRBJ1-1, with 7 bases that match TRBD1. The CDR3 consists of 15 residues. Losses at the gene ends were 4 bases for V and 2 bases for J; bases not matched to a gene: 7. Germline CDR1 reads SGHVS; CDR2 reads FNYEAQ. CDR3 DNA: TGTGCCAGCAGCTCAATTGACAGGGAAAACACTGAAGCTTTCTTT. Residues: CASSSIDRENTEAFF.

This clonotype occurred a few times. J is TRBJ2-2 and V is TRBV7-9; no firm D call. The CDR3 contains 11 residues. The germline V gene has CDR1 SEHNR and CDR2 FQNEAQ (reference sequence). The V end was cut by 11 bases, the J end by 7 bases, with 11 bases between. The CDR3 region has the DNA TGTGCCGGTGTGACGGACGGGGAGCTGTTTTTT. Its protein product is CAGVTDGELFF. The full variable domain, completed using reference TRBV7-9 and TRBJ2-2, is DTGVSQNPRHKITKRGQNVTFRCDPISEHNRLYWYRQTLGQGPEFLTYFQNEAQLEKSRLLSDRFSAERPKGSFSTLEIQRTEQGDSAMYLCAGVTDGELFFGEGSRLTVL.

This clonotype occurred a few times. The chain links TRBV7-2 to TRBJ2-1, with 9 bases aligning to TRBD2. Per germline, CDR1 SGHTA and CDR2 FQGNSA. CDR3 length equals 15 residues. J lost 8 bases, V lost 5 bases, and 10 bases had no gene match. The CDR3, as DNA: TGTGCCAGCAGCGCCTTTAGCGGGAGAGGCTATGAGCAGTTCTTC. Translation: CASSAFSGRGYEQFF. The variable domain in full, with the rest retrieved from reference TRBV7-2 and TRBJ2-1, is GAGVSQSPSNKVTEKGKDVELRCDPISGHTALYWYRQSLGQGLEFLIYFQGNSAPDKSGLPSDRFSAERTGGSVSTLTIQRTQQEDSAVYLCASSAFSGRGYEQFFGPGTRLTVL.

The J gene is TRBJ2-2, the V gene TRBV7-3; D remains unclear. Germline CDR1 reads SGHTA; CDR2 reads FQGTGA. V was trimmed by 3 bases and J by 6 bases, leaving 5 bases between them. The CDR3 contains 12 residues. The CDR3: CASSFVAGELFF. In nucleotides, the CDR3 is TGTGCCAGCAGCTTCGTCGCCGGGGAGCTGTTTTTT.

The gene calls are TRBV7-3 and TRBJ2-7; D could derive from TRBD1 or TRBD2 (5 bases each). The V and J ends lost 2 bases and 3 bases respectively, with 14 bases between them. Looked up from germline, CDR1 is SGHTA and CDR2 is FQGTGA. The CDR3 runs to 15 residues. The DNA of the CDR3 is TGTGCCAGCAGCTTAGGGGGAGATGGTATCTACGAGCAGTACTTC. It encodes CASSLGGDGIYEQYF.

This clonotype was observed a handful of times. This chain joins TRBV4-2 and TRBJ2-7; the D gene is possibly TRBD2 (6 bases). V lost 1 base and J lost 0, with 16 bases in between. The CDR3 sequence is 17 residues long. The germline CDR1 and CDR2 sequences are LGHNA and YNFKEQ. CDR3 region: CASSQGWPGGSSYEQYF. The CDR3 nucleotides are TGTGCCAGCAGCCAAGGCTGGCCCGGGGGAAGCTCCTACGAGCAGTACTTC.

The chain employs TRBV25-1 and TRBJ1-6; D gene uncertain. The CDR3 length is 11 residues. CDR1 MGHDK and CDR2 SYGVNS come from the germline V gene. V was pared by 6 bases and J by 7 bases, with 4 bases between. The CDR3 is CASSQNSPLHF. CDR3 in DNA: TGTGCCAGCAGCCAAAATTCACCCCTCCACTTT.

The chain couples TRBV11-2 to TRBJ2-6, with 9 bases fitting TRBD1. Per germline, CDR1 SGHAT and CDR2 FQNNGV. With 4 bases clipped from V and 7 bases from J, the junction kept 8 bases outside the gene matches. The CDR3 is 16 amino acids. The chain's CDR3 is CASSSYRGRIANVLTF. The CDR3 DNA reads TGTGCCAGCAGCTCCTACAGGGGGCGGATAGCCAACGTCCTGACTTTC.

The chain has TRBV7-3 and TRBJ2-4; TRBD1 matches at 9 bases. The trim removed 3 bases at V and 8 bases at J, leaving 8 bases unmatched. Per the germline V gene, CDR1 is SGHTA and CDR2 is FQGTGA. The CDR3 contains 15 residues. CDR3 DNA: TGTGCCAGCAGCTTCCGAGGGGACAGGGTGGACATTCAGTACTTC. It encodes CASSFRGDRVDIQYF.

The V gene is TRBV7-6, the J gene TRBJ2-7, with 9 bases matching TRBD1. Germline V gene data show CDR1 as SGHVS and CDR2 as FNYEAQ. CDR3 length: 14 residues. J was trimmed by 6 bases and V by 4 bases; bases with no gene match: 7. The CDR3: CASSSGQGITEQYF. CDR3 DNA sequence: TGTGCCAGCAGCTCAGGACAGGGGATTACCGAGCAGTACTTC.

The rearrangement joins TRBV7-2 to TRBJ2-3; D not resolved. Germline V gene sequence: CDR1 SGHTA, CDR2 FQGNSA. CDR3 length equals 12 residues. Trimming took off 5 bases at V and 4 bases at J, with 7 bases between the two ends. CDR3 residues: CASSTTADTQYF. In nucleotides, the CDR3 is TGTGCCAGCAGCACTACAGCAGATACGCAGTATTTT.

The chain combines TRBV3-1 with TRBJ1-1, with D maybe TRBD1 (5 bases). Germline V gene data show CDR1 as LGHDT and CDR2 as YNNKEL (reference sequence). This CDR3 has 17 residues. Deletions cut 1 base from V and 1 base from J, with 16 bases between. This CDR3 is CASSQVYPRGPNTEAFF. The CDR3 coding sequence is TGTGCCAGCAGCCAAGTGTATCCAAGGGGTCCGAACACTGAAGCTTTCTTT. Combining the CDR3 with reference TRBV3-1 and TRBJ1-1 gives the whole variable domain DTAVSQTPKYLVTQMGNDKSIKCEQNLGHDTMYWYKQDSKKFLKIMFSYNNKELIINETVPNRFSPKSPDKAHLNLHINSLELGDSAVYFCASSQVYPRGPNTEAFFGQGTRLTVV.

The gene calls are TRBV10-3 and TRBJ1-3; D not resolved. This CDR3 contains 14 residues. Trimming removed 4 bases from V and 1 base from J, with 8 bases in between. CDR1 is ENHRY and CDR2 is SYGVKD in the germline V gene. In nucleotides, the CDR3 is TGTGCCATCAGTGCCAAAGAATCTGGAAACACCATATATTTT. Its protein is CAISAKESGNTIYF.